The entry below gives a single TCR beta chain sequence along with its context. The germline V gene encodes CDR1 DFQATT and CDR2 SNEGSKA (reference sequence). The CDR3 is made up of 14 amino acids. The V gene end was trimmed by 3 bases and the J gene end by 5 bases; junction bases not matched to a gene: 8. About 0.5 to 1 ug RNA was reverse transcribed with random hexamers. One entry per CDR3 protein results from TCRdb running MiXCR on the immunoSEQ multiplex PCR reads. The sample has some 200,000 distinct CDR3 sequences; more than 85% are singletons. This entry belongs to a study of CD8 T cells in Susac syndrome.

The clonotype originates from a human donor with multiple sclerosis. The chain carries TRBV20-1 and TRBJ2-5; 8 bases are shared with TRBD1. The sample comprised CD8+ T cells from PBMCs. CDR3 sequence reads: CSARDRDHLETQYF. For the CDR3, the DNA is TGCAGTGCTAGGGACAGGGACCACCTGGAGACCCAGTACTTC.